This record covers a single T cell receptor beta chain. Its specificity is unknown. Other DNA sequences within the sample encode an identical CDR3. The CDR3 runs 13 residues. Germline lookup yields CDR1 SGHRS and CDR2 YFSETQ. The V and J ends lost 2 bases and 0 bases respectively, with 5 bases between them. These data come from a study of shared clonotypes between healthy human individuals. Generated by immunoSEQ multiplex PCR, the TCRdb table keeps only in-frame clones and is missing some. The sample contains some 2.3 million clones, 85% to 95% of which appear only once. General study findings and limits: For naive CD4 cells, 4.5% to 6.5% of clonotypes were shared across a few donors. Sequencing depth was a factor that was expected to affect clonotype sharing among donors.

Sequenced: naive CD4+ T cells from PBMCs. Subset here: CD45RA+ positively selected. The sequence came from a man in his late teens or twenties in good health. Some clones in this sample may be carry-over from other donors' samples. The V call is TRBV5-1, the J call TRBJ1-1; D is ambiguous. The CDR3 DNA reads TGCGCCAGCAGCTTAGACATGAACACTGAAGCTTTCTTT. It yields the protein CASSLDMNTEAFF.